These 20 T cell receptor beta chains originate from one sample sequenced in a study of molecular identifiers for immune sequencing clone quantification. One entry per CDR3 protein results from TCRdb running MiXCR on the PCR reads. Of 40,000 to 45,000 distinct CDR3 sequences in the sample, less than 20% were seen once. The specimen sequenced was naive CD8+ T cells from blood, with Jurkat cell RNA spiked in. Subset in this sample: FACS-sorted CD8+CD4-CCR7+CD45RA+ naive T cells. The source of these receptors is a human donor in good health. Some libraries in this study had Jurkat cell RNA spiked in.

This clonotype showed up many times. The chain recombines TRBV27 with TRBJ2-5; 12 nucleotides agree with TRBD2. This CDR3 has 15 residues. In germline, CDR1 is MNHEY, CDR2 SMNVEV (reference sequence). The J segment lost 3 bases and the V segment lost 5 bases, leaving 4 bases of the junction unmatched. The CDR3 DNA is TGTGCCAGCAGTCCAGGACTAGCGGGAAAAGAGACCCAGTACTTC. Its protein is CASSPGLAGKETQYF.

This clonotype was detected many times. The chain combines TRBV19 with TRBJ2-2, with D perhaps given as TRBD1 or TRBD2 (5 bases each). V lost 1 base and J 4 bases, leaving 7 bases between the germline ends. The germline CDR1 and CDR2 sequences are LNHDA and SQIVND (reference sequence). The CDR3 has 14 residues. The CDR3: CASSIAGATGELFF. The CDR3 nucleotides read TGTGCCAGTAGTATAGCCGGGGCCACCGGGGAGCTGTTTTTT.

This clonotype was seen ten or more times. The chain combines TRBV27 with TRBJ2-5; TRBD2 matches 12 bases. With V trimmed by 5 bases and J by 5 bases, 6 bases remained unmatched. Germline V gene sequence: CDR1 MNHEY, CDR2 SMNVEV (reference sequence). The CDR3 runs to 15 residues. The CDR3 DNA reads TGTGCCAGCAGTCCCCGACTAGCGGGAGTGGAGACCCAGTACTTC. As protein: CASSPRLAGVETQYF.

This clonotype was counted many times. CDR3 in DNA: TGTGCCAGCAGCACCCGGGACAGGGGACACACTGAAGCTTTCTTT. It encodes CASSTRDRGHTEAFF. The rearrangement links TRBV7-9 to TRBJ1-1; 10 positions agree with TRBD1. The CDR3 sequence is 15 residues long. The V segment lost 5 bases and the J segment 3 bases; nucleotides outside the gene matches: 6. Germline CDR1 reads SEHNR; CDR2 reads FQNEAQ (reference sequence).

Concerning this clonotype itself: Mismatch with germline at one junction end may stem from a read error. The J gene is TRBJ1-2, the V gene TRBV4-3; 9 bases are a match to TRBD1. Germline CDR1 LGHNA, CDR2 YSLEER. The CDR3 loop spans 14 amino acids. CDR3 DNA: TGCGTCAGCAGCCAATCCCGGGACAGGGAGGACTACACCTTC. Translating it yields CVSSQSRDREDYTF.

This clonotype was detected ten times or more. V gene TRBV19 combines with J gene TRBJ2-7, with 10 bases fitting TRBD2. This CDR3 spans 17 amino acids. Looked up from germline, CDR1 is LNHDA and CDR2 is SQIVND (reference sequence). The V and J ends lost 3 bases and 2 bases, in that order; junction bases with no gene match: 10. CDR3 amino acids: CASSMYSGGPAAYEQYF. DNA for the CDR3: TGTGCCAGTAGTATGTATAGCGGGGGGCCCGCGGCCTACGAGCAGTACTTC.

This clonotype has ten or more counts. V and J are TRBV29-1 and TRBJ2-3, with D perhaps matching TRBD1 or TRBD2 (6 bases each). Trimming pared 5 bases from V and 3 bases from J, leaving 18 bases between. The CDR3 totals 15 residues. Per the germline V gene, CDR1 is SQVTM and CDR2 is ANQGSEA. The CDR3 DNA reads TGCAGCGTTTCTGGGGGGCGGATGTGGACAGATACGCAGTATTTT. Amino acids: CSVSGGRMWTDTQYF.

In this sample, this clonotype turned up many times. The chain employs TRBV4-1 and TRBJ1-5; the D gene is possibly TRBD1 (6 bases). The germline CDR1 and CDR2 sequences are MGHRA and YSYEKL. The ends were cut back, 4 bases at V and 4 bases at J, with 17 bases in the middle. The CDR3 is 16 residues long. The CDR3 region is CASSPLTGDLNQPQHF. Here the CDR3 DNA reads TGCGCCAGCAGCCCACTGACAGGAGATCTGAATCAGCCCCAGCATTTT.

The sample holds many counts of this clonotype. The chain links TRBV30 to TRBJ2-5, with D perhaps TRBD2 (6 bases). CDR1 is GTSNPN and CDR2 is SVGIG in the germline V gene (reference sequence). Trimming shortened V by 2 bases and J by 0 bases, and 13 bases separated the two germline ends. CDR3 length equals 15 residues. The CDR3 DNA reads TGTGCCTGGAGTATCGTGGGGGGAAACCAAGAGACCCAGTACTTC. Translating gives CAWSIVGGNQETQYF. The complete variable domain, with remaining parts taken from reference TRBV30 and TRBJ2-5, reads SQTIHQWPATLVQPVGSPLSLECTVEGTSNPNLYWYRQAAGRGLQLLFYSVGIGQISSEVPQNLSASRPQDRQFILSSKKLLLSDSGFYLCAWSIVGGNQETQYFGPGTRLLVL.

This clonotype was counted many times. V and J are TRBV6-2 or TRBV6-3 and TRBJ2-7, with 9 bases fitting TRBD1. J gave up 3 bases and V 5 bases, and 23 bases lay outside the gene matches. Germline CDR1 and CDR2: MNHEY and SVGEGT. This CDR3 spans 20 amino acids. CDR3 nucleotides: TGTGCCAGCAGTCCACAGACCGGGACAGGGTGGATTCGGCCGGGCTACGAGCAGTACTTC. Protein product: CASSPQTGTGWIRPGYEQYF.

The table lists this clonotype with many counts. CDR3 amino acids: CASSFGTSGRLGGETQYF. CDR3 bases: TGTGCCAGCAGCTTCGGCACTAGCGGGAGACTAGGTGGAGAGACCCAGTACTTC. The chain carries TRBV11-1 and TRBJ2-5; 11 bases fit TRBD2. Germline loops: CDR1 SGHAT, CDR2 FQDESV (reference sequence). The ends lost 3 bases at V and 4 bases at J; junction bases unmatched: 13. The CDR3 runs 18 residues.

This clonotype has a count of ten or more. The J gene is TRBJ2-1, the V gene TRBV12-3 or TRBV12-4; 9 positions match TRBD1. V lost 6 bases and J lost 4; bases outside the gene matches: 4. CDR3 length: 14 residues. The CDR3 bases are TGTGCCAGCAGACCCGGACAGGGGTACAATGAGCAGTTCTTC. The encoded protein is CASRPGQGYNEQFF.

This chain joins TRBV7-8 and TRBJ1-1; the D gene is possibly TRBD1 (6 bases). The CDR3 spans 14 residues. CDR1 is SGHVS and CDR2 is FQNEAQ in the germline V gene. V was cut by 8 bases and J by 0 bases, with 13 bases left in between. DNA for the CDR3: TGTGCCAGCGGCTGGACAGCCCTGAACACTGAAGCTTTCTTT. Translation: CASGWTALNTEAFF.

There are many counts of this clonotype. V is TRBV6-2 or TRBV6-3 and J is TRBJ2-2, with a possible D match to TRBD2 (6 bases). The CDR3 loop spans 13 amino acids. Trimming took 11 bases from V and 5 from J, leaving 15 bases between them. The germline V gene encodes CDR1 MNHEY and CDR2 SVGEGT. DNA of the CDR3: TGTGCCTCACAGATTGGGGGGACCGGGGAGCTGTTTTTT. Amino acid sequence: CASQIGGTGELFF.

This clonotype was seen many times. The chain employs TRBV2 and TRBJ2-5; 12 positions match TRBD2. Per germline, CDR1 SNHLY and CDR2 FYNNEI. CDR3 size: 17 residues. V gave up 1 base and J gave up 5 bases; unmatched junction bases: 8. The CDR3 spells CASSEGTSGRFFETQYF. In nucleotides, the CDR3 is TGTGCCAGCAGTGAAGGTACTAGCGGGAGGTTTTTCGAGACCCAGTACTTC. The whole variable domain, filled in from reference TRBV2 and TRBJ2-5, reads EPEVTQTPSHQVTQMGQEVILRCVPISNHLYFYWYRQILGQKVEFLVSFYNNEISEKSEIFDDQFSVERPDGSNFTLKIRSTKLEDSAMYFCASSEGTSGRFFETQYFGPGTRLLVL.

At least ten counts were recorded for this clonotype. This rearrangement joins TRBV12-3 or TRBV12-4 to TRBJ2-5; no clear D. CDR3 length: 12 residues. The V end was cut by 6 bases, the J end by 5 bases, with 10 bases between. The CDR3 loop reads CASSSLGETQYF. CDR3 in DNA: TGTGCCAGCAGCTCCCTCGGGGAGACCCAGTACTTC.

This clonotype was observed many times. The chain couples TRBV5-4 to TRBJ2-1; the match to TRBD2 covers 11 bases. Germline V lookup: CDR1 SGHNT, CDR2 YYREEE (reference sequence). The CDR3 is 18 residues long. V dropped 0 bases and J dropped 6; count of bases not matched to a gene: 11. The chain's CDR3 is CASSLASSGRWLGNEQFF. CDR3 sequence (DNA): TGTGCCAGCAGCTTGGCCTCTAGCGGGAGGTGGTTAGGCAATGAGCAGTTCTTC.

This clonotype came up a few times. J is TRBJ2-6 and V is TRBV5-6; D is unresolved. This CDR3 has 16 residues. The germline V gene encodes CDR1 SGHDT and CDR2 YYEEEE. The V and J ends lost 4 bases and 2 bases respectively, with 13 bases between them. CDR3: CASSPVSIPGANVLTF. CDR3 coding DNA: TGTGCCAGCAGCCCAGTCAGTATCCCTGGGGCCAACGTCCTGACTTTC.

Comment on this clonotype: This may stem from a read error, because a much larger clone lies one nucleotide away. The chain recombines TRBV19 with TRBJ2-1; D tentatively reads TRBD1 or TRBD2 (5 bases each). The length of the CDR3 is 17 residues. V was cut by 5 bases and J by 3 bases, with 20 bases left in between. Per the germline V gene, CDR1 is LNHDA and CDR2 is SQIVND (reference sequence). CDR3 sequence (DNA): TGTGCCAGTAGTGAAGGGTCCGAGGGGAGCTTCTACAATGAGCAGTTCTTC. Residues: CASSEGSEGSFYNEQFF.

This clonotype was observed many times. The chain is built from TRBV20-1 and TRBJ2-7; D gene uncertain. Trimming pared 2 bases from V and 3 bases from J, leaving 11 bases between. Germline CDR1 reads DFQATT; CDR2 reads SNEGSKA (reference sequence). The CDR3 has 13 residues. The CDR3 bases are TGCAGTGCTAGAATACGCCGGGTCTACGAGCAGTACTTC. The encoded protein is CSARIRRVYEQYF.